This record concerns one T cell receptor beta chain sequence. By share, this clonotype ranks as medium-sized (0.01 to 0.1%). The antigen this receptor binds is unknown. Base qualities are not provided; no much larger clone lies one nucleotide away. The germline V gene (reference sequence) supplies CDR1 DFQATT and CDR2 SNEGSKA. Measured from the cysteine to the phenylalanine, the CDR3 is 12 residues long. Only the CDR3 region is kept as DNA, spanning 36 bases read in frame from base 1. Cut back by 0 bases and 3 bases, the V and J ends lie 4 bases apart. The data originate from a study of T cells after yellow fever vaccination (dated by TCRdb to about 2019). Regarding the complete study: The SMART-Seq v4 Ultra Low Input RNA kit was used to prepare libraries from fractions with low cell numbers. To track T-cell clones before and after primary and booster YFV17D yellow fever vaccination, bulk TCR alpha and beta repertoires were sequenced longitudinally. Two healthy male donors, one aged 18 to 30 and one aged 30 to 40 years, made up the cohort. Bulk PBMC replicates and cell subsets were isolated from blood drawn at multiple timepoints before and after both primary and secondary immunization.

The treatment or condition label, as the study defines it: live attenuated yellow fever vaccine strain. A standard Ficoll-Paque protocol was used to isolate PBMCs from peripheral blood. CD4 and CD8 T-cell fractions were isolated with Dynabeads CD4 and CD8 positive selection kits. TriZol was used to extract RNA from bulk PBMCs, CD4 and CD8 fractions, and dextramer-positive and dextramer-negative fractions. The study at large found these results: After the booster, most of the clones that had expanded following primary vaccination were detected again (approximately 96% of CD4 and roughly 90% of CD8), which suggests that memory was broadly maintained. Because abundant contaminating clonotypes from the bulk population could be contained in FACS-sorted repertoires, computational filtering was required. Compared with the primary T-cell response, the secondary T-cell response was faster but weaker, reaching its peak on day 5 rather than on day 15. A small share of clonotypes occurred in both CD4 and CD8 compartments, likely arising from convergent recombination. The study included only a couple of donors, which limits how far the findings can be generalized.

TCR cDNA was synthesized by 5'RACE template switching, through which a universal primer site and unique molecular identifiers were introduced. Priming of cDNA synthesis was performed from both the TCR alpha and TCR beta constant segments. Library amplification involved two PCR steps, and the second step added sample barcodes and sequencing adapters. Sequencing of libraries was done on Illumina HiSeq 2500 (2x100 bp) or NovaSeq (2x150 bp). The original pipeline was this. MIGEC handled demultiplexing of reads and collapsing into UMI consensus sequences, while MiXCR performed V(D)J alignment. Vaccine-responding clonotypes were defined with edgeR using replicate PBMC samples, requiring FDR below 0.01 and a log2 fold change above 5 up to day 15. Each bulk clonotype was labeled CD4 or CD8 based on which sequenced repertoire, CD4 or CD8, contained the clonotype at higher abundance. The public reads were reanalyzed by TCRdb: fastp trimming at Q25, MiXCR alignment, in-frame beta chains only. Rows with one shared CDR3 protein collapse into an entry with the most common genes and DNA. The V and J calls follow TCRdb's processing rather than the paper's. The sample profile shows approximately 300,000 distinct CDR3 sequences; 10% to 15% of them were found once. Jointly, the top ten make up 0.4% to 0.65% of the sample.

The sequence derives from a man aged 30 to 39 who received the YFV17D yellow fever vaccine. The chain uses TRBV20-1 and TRBJ2-3; confidence is insufficient to name the D gene. Sequenced here: CD4+ T cells sorted from PBMCs, sampled 45 days after the yellow fever booster vaccination. Here the CDR3 is given as CSAREFTDTQYF. The base sequence is TGCAGTGCTAGAGAATTTACAGATACGCAGTATTTT.